This T cell receptor (beta chain) derives from a study of T-cell reconstitution after alpha-beta-depleted transplantation in children. Study outcomes and limitations: In patients about two months after transplant, alpha-beta T cells reportedly arose from several hundred expanded graft clones. Surviving thymic progenitors and recipient T cells were the source of high TCRbeta diversity at day 60 in some patients. The main origin of T-cell counts and diversity one year after transplant was newly produced T cells.

CDR3 length: 14 residues. V shed 0 bases and J shed 5 bases, with 10 bases lying between them. The germline V gene has CDR1 LGHNA and CDR2 YSLEER. Construction of the TCRbeta library involved unique molecular identifiers. MiXCR, applied by TCRdb to the PCR reads, yields one record per CDR3 protein. The table has 580,000 or so distinct CDR3 sequences, under 25% seen once. The table lists this clonotype with many counts. Its antigen is as yet unknown. This specimen was PBMCs, mostly from graft donor cells, taken 360 days after TCRalphabeta/CD19-depleted stem cell transplant. The TCR originated in a boy in the first two years of life who had a stem cell transplant for acute myeloid leukemia, so the T cells may come from the graft donor. The chain recombines TRBV4-3 with TRBJ1-2; no reliable D call. The CDR3 nucleotides read TGCGCCAGCAGCCAAGATAGTGGTGGTTATGGCTACACCTTC. Protein sequence: CASSQDSGGYGYTF.